This T cell receptor beta chain is from a study of shared clonotypes between healthy human individuals. In the study overall: Plates per donor: three CD4 naive, three CD4 memory, two CD8 naive, one CD8 memory.

Findings and caveats of the study: Among the subsets, naive ones generally showed larger estimated richness than memory ones.

Germline-derived CDR1 and CDR2 are SGHNT and YENEEA. V lost 5 bases and J lost 6, with 8 bases in between. The CDR3 sequence is 12 residues long. Once extracted for a subset, genomic DNA was divided evenly among several immunoSEQ plates. Profiling relied on immunoSEQ multiplex PCR, and the TCRdb table lists in-frame clones only, not all of them. In the table there are 2 million to 3 million clones, 93% of which are singletons. Note on this clone: What it recognizes is unknown. This CDR3 is also generated by other DNA sequences in the sample.

The sequenced sample consisted of naive CD4+ T cells from PBMCs. Subset: CD45RA+ positively selected. The chain couples TRBV11-3 to TRBJ2-1; D tentatively fits TRBD1 or TRBD2 (5 bases each). The receptor was isolated from a young man in good health. Some clones in this sample may be carry-over from other donors' samples. This CDR3 is CASSPGRNEQFF. The CDR3 region has the DNA TGTGCCAGCAGCCCGGGGCGCAATGAGCAGTTCTTC.